One and the same sample provided the 29 T cell receptor beta chains below, sequenced in a study of a mutant IDH1 vaccine in newly diagnosed glioma. Specified time point: week 5, during vaccination. Each dose of the vaccine consisted of 300 ug of mutant IDH1 20-mer peptide, with topical imiquimod. The antigens these receptors bind are not known. The method was immunoSEQ multiplex PCR; TCRdb's version includes in-frame clones alone and lacks a portion of them. The sample records around 40,000 clones, roughly 81% being singletons. Here the sequenced sample was PBMCs, taken from a glioma patient whose treatment included an IDH1 peptide vaccine. The receptor source for this set is a man aged 50 or older with glioma.

The V gene is TRBV7-2, the J gene TRBJ2-3; D possibly matches TRBD1 or TRBD2 (6 bases each). Trimming removed 7 bases at V and 3 bases at J, with 17 bases between. CDR1 SGHTA and CDR2 FQGNSA come from the germline V gene. CDR3 length: 15 amino acids. CDR3 coding DNA: TGTGCCAGCACCCTAGACCGGGGGCGTACAGATACGCAGTATTTT. It specifies CASTLDRGRTDTQYF.

The gene calls are TRBV5-1 and TRBJ2-2; TRBD2 is a possible D gene (5 bases). Trimming left V 3 bases short and J 5 bases short, with 17 bases between. This CDR3 region has 16 residues. Germline loops: CDR1 SGHRS, CDR2 YFSETQ. The CDR3 loop is CASSSGSGKGTGELFF. The CDR3 DNA follows: TGCGCCAGCAGCTCGGGGTCGGGTAAAGGGACCGGGGAGCTGTTTTTT.

The chain recombines TRBV9 with TRBJ2-1, with 10 nucleotides matching TRBD2. V was pared by 4 bases and J by 5 bases, with 12 bases of the junction left unmatched. The germline V gene has CDR1 SGDLS and CDR2 YYNGEE. The CDR3 is 17 residues long. The CDR3 coding sequence is TGTGCCAGCAGCCCCGAACCCACTAGCGGGATTGACAATGAGCAGTTCTTC. This encodes CASSPEPTSGIDNEQFF.

This clone is a singleton in its sample. The chain is built from TRBV19 and TRBJ2-7, with D possibly matching TRBD2 (6 bases). The CDR3 is 13 residues long. Germline loops: CDR1 LNHDA, CDR2 SQIVND (reference sequence). Trimming removed 3 bases from V and 4 bases from J, with 10 bases in between. The CDR3 bases are TGTGCCAGTAGTATGGGGGGACCGTACGAGCAGTACTTC. Its protein is CASSMGGPYEQYF.

CDR3 sequence reads: CATRQGNQPQHF. CDR3 sequence (DNA): TGTGCCACCCGACAGGGCAATCAGCCCCAGCATTTT. The chain employs TRBV10-3 and TRBJ1-5, with a tentative D call TRBD1 (6 bases). V shed 10 bases and J shed 2 bases, with 9 bases lying between them. The V gene's germline CDR1 is ENHRY and CDR2 SYGVKD. This CDR3 has 12 residues.

V gene TRBV25-1 combines with J gene TRBJ1-4; D unresolved. V was clipped by 6 bases and J by 8 bases, with 28 bases between them. This CDR3 contains 18 residues. The germline gives CDR1 MGHDK, CDR2 SYGVNS. CDR3 sequence reads: CASSNAYGSDPTREKLFF. In DNA form, the CDR3 reads TGTGCCAGCAGCAATGCCTATGGGTCGGACCCAACAAGGGAAAAACTGTTTTTT.

The sample holds a few counts of this clone. This chain links TRBV14 with TRBJ2-2; D gene ambiguous. The CDR3 runs 14 residues. Trimming took 4 bases from V and 4 from J, leaving 10 bases between them. Germline-derived CDR1 and CDR2 are SGHDN and FVKESK. The CDR3 reads CASSLRQFTGELFF. CDR3 DNA: TGTGCCAGCAGCCTCCGACAATTCACCGGGGAGCTGTTTTTT. The full variable domain, in which reference TRBV14 and TRBJ2-2 provide the parts outside the CDR3, is EAGVTQFPSHSVIEKGQTVTLRCDPISGHDNLYWYRRVMGKEIKFLLHFVKESKQDESGMPNNRFLAERTGGTYSTLKVQPAELEDSGVYFCASSLRQFTGELFFGEGSRLTVL.

J is TRBJ1-5 and V is TRBV6-5; possibly TRBD1 for D (5 bases). This CDR3 has 14 residues. V lost 4 bases and J 6 bases, leaving 13 bases between the germline ends. CDR1 MNHEY and CDR2 SVGAGI come from the germline V gene. The CDR3 spells CASSSQGGSQPQHF. In nucleotides, the CDR3 is TGTGCCAGCAGTTCGCAGGGTGGAAGTCAGCCCCAGCATTTT.

This clone appeared a few times. The J gene is TRBJ1-1, the V gene TRBV7-7; 9 bases agree with TRBD1. The V and J ends lost 2 bases and 8 bases, in that order; junction bases with no gene match: 3. This CDR3 spans 13 amino acids. Germline CDR1 and CDR2: SSHAT and FNYEAQ (reference sequence). In DNA form, the CDR3 reads TGTGCCAGCAGCTTAAAACAGGGGGCCGAAGCTTTCTTT. Translated: CASSLKQGAEAFF. The variable domain in full, with the rest retrieved from reference TRBV7-7 and TRBJ1-1, is GAGVSQSPRYKVTKRGQDVTLRCDPISSHATLYWYQQALGQGPEFLTYFNYEAQPDKSGLPSDRFSAERPEGSISTLTIQRTEQRDSAMYRCASSLKQGAEAFFGQGTRLTVV.

This chain uses TRBV7-2 with TRBJ1-2; the D is unclear. This CDR3 comprises 12 residues. The germline V gene encodes CDR1 SGHTA and CDR2 FQGNSA. V was shortened by 0 bases and J by 14 bases, with 13 bases between the two germline ends. Here the CDR3 reads CASSLAGAPGTF. In nucleotides, the CDR3 is TGTGCCAGCAGCTTAGCGGGAGCCCCGGGGACCTTC. Looking up the rest from reference TRBV7-2 and TRBJ1-2 gives the full variable domain: GAGVSQSPSNKVTEKGKDVELRCDPISGHTALYWYRQSLGQGLEFLIYFQGNSAPDKSGLPSDRFSAERTGGSVSTLTIQRTQQEDSAVYLCASSLAGAPGTFGSGTRLTVV.

As concerns this clone: The junction differs from germline at one of its ends, possibly a read error. The V call is TRBV5-1, the J call TRBJ1-4, with D possibly being TRBD1 (6 bases). The CDR3 runs 15 residues. CDR1 and CDR2 from the germline V gene are SGHRS and YFSETQ. The CDR3 sequence: CASSLGGTTNEKLFF. The DNA of the CDR3 is TGCGCCAGCAGCTTGGGCGGGACAACAAATGAAAAACTGTTTTTT.

This clone was counted a few times. The chain joins TRBV19 to TRBJ1-1; D unresolved. In germline, CDR1 is LNHDA, CDR2 SQIVND (reference sequence). The CDR3 contains 12 residues. V shed 7 bases and J shed 11 bases, with 17 bases lying between them. CDR3 DNA sequence: TGTGCCAGTACCCTAAGGACCGGAGAGGCTTTCTTT. Its translation is CASTLRTGEAFF.

This sequence joins TRBV20-1 and TRBJ1-2; D unclear. The CDR3 runs to 9 residues. Per germline, CDR1 DFQATT and CDR2 SNEGSKA (reference sequence). V was clipped by 3 bases and J by 6 bases, with 2 bases between them. The CDR3 loop is CSASDGYTF. CDR3 sequence (DNA): TGCAGTGCTAGCGATGGCTACACCTTC.

The chain uses TRBV13 and TRBJ2-5, with D tentatively TRBD2 (6 bases). V was clipped by 5 bases and J by 4 bases, with 14 bases between them. CDR1 and CDR2 (germline): PRHDT, FYEKMQ (reference sequence). The CDR3 contains 14 residues. CDR3 sequence reads: CASSIDGGRETQYF. CDR3 bases: TGTGCCAGCAGCATAGACGGGGGACGAGAGACCCAGTACTTC.

CDR3 DNA sequence: TGTGCCAGCAGCGAAGGACTAGCGGGAGTGAACAATGAGCAGTTCTTC. This gives the protein CASSEGLAGVNNEQFF. V and J are TRBV9 and TRBJ2-1, with 13 positions matching TRBD2. Looked up from germline, CDR1 is SGDLS and CDR2 is YYNGEE. With 3 bases clipped from V and 5 bases from J, the junction kept 5 bases outside the gene matches. The CDR3 loop spans 16 amino acids.

This sequence joins TRBV19 and TRBJ1-6; 10 nucleotides align to TRBD1. Germline CDR1 and CDR2: LNHDA and SQIVND (reference sequence). This CDR3 comprises 13 residues. V lost 10 bases, J lost 9 bases, and 6 bases stayed unmatched. The CDR3 loop reads CATRQGAGSPLHF. DNA of the CDR3: TGTGCCACCAGACAGGGGGCAGGTTCACCCCTCCACTTT.

The chain employs TRBV5-1 and TRBJ2-2, with no clear D. V lost 0 bases and J 5 bases, leaving 8 bases between the germline ends. The CDR3 spans 14 residues. The V gene's germline CDR1 is SGHRS and CDR2 YFSETQ. CDR3 sequence (DNA): TGCGCCAGCAGCTTGGGTCAGCCTACCGGGGAGCTGTTTTTT. The encoded protein is CASSLGQPTGELFF.

V gene TRBV19 combines with J gene TRBJ1-5; D is uncertain. Per germline, CDR1 LNHDA and CDR2 SQIVND (reference sequence). This CDR3 is 12 amino acids long. Trimming shortened V by 2 bases and J by 6 bases, and 5 bases separated the two germline ends. For the CDR3, the DNA is TGTGCCAGTAGTATATTGGGTCAGCCCCAGCATTTT. Translated, it gives CASSILGQPQHF.

This chain connects TRBV7-9 to TRBJ2-2; a possible D gene is TRBD2 (5 bases). Germline V gene sequence: CDR1 SEHNR, CDR2 FQNEAQ (reference sequence). The CDR3 contains 12 residues. The V end lost 6 bases, the J end lost 9 bases, and 11 bases lay between the germline ends. In nucleotides, the CDR3 is TGTGCCAGCAGTCGGGGAACCCGGGAGCTGTTTTTT. Protein: CASSRGTRELFF.

V is TRBV11-3 and J is TRBJ2-5; no definite D call. V was trimmed by 6 bases and J by 3 bases, leaving 14 bases between them. Germline V gives CDR1 SGHNT, CDR2 YENEEA. This CDR3 region has 14 residues. The CDR3 sequence is CASSPFSMKETQYF. CDR3 sequence (DNA): TGTGCCAGCAGTCCCTTCAGTATGAAAGAGACCCAGTACTTC.

The V and J genes are TRBV2 and TRBJ2-2; D is ambiguous. This CDR3 is 13 amino acids long. From germline, CDR1 is SNHLY and CDR2 FYNNEI. Trimming left V 4 bases short and J 5 bases short, with 8 bases between. Here the CDR3 reads CASSGRITGELFF. CDR3 nucleotides: TGTGCCAGCAGTGGACGGATTACCGGGGAGCTGTTTTTT. Full variable domain (rest looked up from reference TRBV2 and TRBJ2-2): EPEVTQTPSHQVTQMGQEVILRCVPISNHLYFYWYRQILGQKVEFLVSFYNNEISEKSEIFDDQFSVERPDGSNFTLKIRSTKLEDSAMYFCASSGRITGELFFGEGSRLTVL.

This clone has a single count. The gene calls are TRBV14 and TRBJ2-1; 7 bases agree with TRBD2. Germline CDR1 and CDR2: SGHDN and FVKESK. The V and J ends lost 5 bases and 9 bases, in that order; junction bases with no gene match: 7. This CDR3 is built from 13 residues. The CDR3 DNA sequence: TGTGCCAGCAGCTTCACGTCGGGAGGTGAGCAGTTCTTC. It yields the protein CASSFTSGGEQFF. The whole variable domain, filled in from reference TRBV14 and TRBJ2-1, reads EAGVTQFPSHSVIEKGQTVTLRCDPISGHDNLYWYRRVMGKEIKFLLHFVKESKQDESGMPNNRFLAERTGGTYSTLKVQPAELEDSGVYFCASSFTSGGEQFFGPGTRLTVL.

The V call is TRBV20-1, the J call TRBJ2-7; D is possibly TRBD1 (5 bases). Trimming cost V 3 bases and J 7 bases, with 10 bases left between them. Per germline, CDR1 DFQATT and CDR2 SNEGSKA (reference sequence). There are 11 residues in the CDR3. This chain's CDR3 is CSARDIDEQYF. The CDR3 bases are TGCAGTGCTAGGGACATTGATGAGCAGTACTTC.

V is TRBV15 and J is TRBJ2-1; 10 nucleotides match TRBD2. This CDR3 is built from 16 residues. Per the germline V gene, CDR1 is LNHNV and CDR2 is YYDKDF (reference sequence). V shed 3 bases, J shed 3 bases, and the junction held 5 bases outside the gene matches. The chain's CDR3 is CATSSFSGGYYNEQFF. The CDR3 DNA is TGTGCCACCAGCAGCTTTAGCGGGGGGTACTACAATGAGCAGTTCTTC.

The chain has TRBV6-5 and TRBJ1-1, with a weak D call TRBD1 (5 bases). CDR1 and CDR2 from the germline V gene are MNHEY and SVGAGI. Between the trimmed V and J ends, which lost 6 bases and 1 base, there was a span of 9 bases. CDR3 size: 13 residues. DNA of the CDR3: TGTGCCAGCAGCTCAGGACAGAACACTGAAGCTTTCTTT. Translating it yields CASSSGQNTEAFF.

The genes are TRBV23-1 and TRBJ2-3, with a tentative D call TRBD1 (5 bases). TRBV23-1 is an ORF; its function is uncertain. The CDR3 length is 17 residues. Deletions cut 2 bases from V and 5 bases from J, with 20 bases between. The CDR3: CASSQKNLGLGVDTQYF. CDR3 DNA: TGCGCCAGCAGTCAAAAAAATCTGGGGCTGGGTGTAGATACGCAGTATTTT.

This sequence joins TRBV11-2 and TRBJ1-2; D unclear. This CDR3 is built from 12 residues. The germline V gene encodes CDR1 SGHAT and CDR2 FQNNGV. Trimming removed 4 bases at V and 8 bases at J, with 11 bases between. DNA for the CDR3: TGTGCCAGCAGCTCCGAAGGGAACGGCTACACCTTC. The encoded protein is CASSSEGNGYTF.

This clone has just one count. CDR3 in amino acids: CASSLSGVLSNQPQHF. DNA of the CDR3: TGTGCCAGCAGTTTATCTGGTGTCCTTAGCAATCAGCCCCAGCATTTT. The chain uses TRBV27 and TRBJ1-5; unclear D gene. Germline CDR1 reads MNHEY; CDR2 reads SMNVEV (reference sequence). This CDR3 is 16 amino acids long. Trimming stripped 0 bases from V and 0 bases from J, with 9 bases between.

This chain joins TRBV7-2 and TRBJ1-5; 8 nucleotides match TRBD1. The CDR3 runs 15 residues. With 3 bases clipped from V and 1 base from J, the junction kept 2 bases outside the gene matches. CDR1 is SGHTA, CDR2 FQGNSA, per germline. CDR3 in amino acids: CASSLDRASNQPQHF. The CDR3 region has the DNA TGTGCCAGCAGCTTGGACAGGGCGAGCAATCAGCCCCAGCATTTT.